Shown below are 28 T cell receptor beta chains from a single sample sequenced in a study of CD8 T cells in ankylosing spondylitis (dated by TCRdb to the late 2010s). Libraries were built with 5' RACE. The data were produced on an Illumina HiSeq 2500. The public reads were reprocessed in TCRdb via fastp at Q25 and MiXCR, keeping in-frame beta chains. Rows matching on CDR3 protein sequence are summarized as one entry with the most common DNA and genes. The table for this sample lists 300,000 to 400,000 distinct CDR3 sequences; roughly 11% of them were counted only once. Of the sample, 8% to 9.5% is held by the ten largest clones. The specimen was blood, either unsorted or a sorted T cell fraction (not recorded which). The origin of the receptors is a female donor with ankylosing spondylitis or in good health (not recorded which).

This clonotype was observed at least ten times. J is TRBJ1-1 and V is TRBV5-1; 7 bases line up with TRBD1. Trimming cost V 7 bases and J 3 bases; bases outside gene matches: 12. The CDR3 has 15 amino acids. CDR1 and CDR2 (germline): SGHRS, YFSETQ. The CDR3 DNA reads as TGCGCCAGCGTAAAGACAGGGCCAGAGGACACTGAAGCTTTCTTT. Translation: CASVKTGPEDTEAFF.

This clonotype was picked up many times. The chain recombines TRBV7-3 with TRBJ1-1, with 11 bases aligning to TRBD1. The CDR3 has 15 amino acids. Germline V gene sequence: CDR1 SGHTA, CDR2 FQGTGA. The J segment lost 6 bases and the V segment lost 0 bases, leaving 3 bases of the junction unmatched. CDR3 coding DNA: TGTGCCAGCAGCTTAACAGGGGACAGGGGGTCTGAAGCTTTCTTT. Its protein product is CASSLTGDRGSEAFF.

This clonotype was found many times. CDR3 sequence reads: CASSAGADQPQHF. DNA of the CDR3: TGCGCCAGCAGTGCCGGAGCGGATCAGCCCCAGCATTTT. The chain employs TRBV10-1 and TRBJ1-5; D unresolved. Germline V gene lookup returns CDR1 WNHNN and CDR2 SYGVQD (reference sequence). The CDR3 spans 13 residues. Trimming cost V 4 bases and J 5 bases, with 9 bases left between them.

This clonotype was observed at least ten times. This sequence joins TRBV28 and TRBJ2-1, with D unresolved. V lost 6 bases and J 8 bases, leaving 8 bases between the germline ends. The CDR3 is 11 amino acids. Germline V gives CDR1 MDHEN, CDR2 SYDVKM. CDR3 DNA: TGTGCCAGCAGCAACTTCGATGAGCAGTTCTTC. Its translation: CASSNFDEQFF. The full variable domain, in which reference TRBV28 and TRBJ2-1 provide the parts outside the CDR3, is DVKVTQSSRYLVKRTGEKVFLECVQDMDHENMFWYRQDPGLGLRLIYFSYDVKMKEKGDIPEGYSVSREKKERFSLILESASTNQTSMYLCASSNFDEQFFGPGTRLTVL.

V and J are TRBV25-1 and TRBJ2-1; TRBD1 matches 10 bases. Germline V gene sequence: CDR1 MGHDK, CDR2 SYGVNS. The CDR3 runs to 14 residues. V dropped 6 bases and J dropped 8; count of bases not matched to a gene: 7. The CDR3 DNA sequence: TGTGCCAGCAGACCGGGACAGGGGAGAGATGAGCAGTTCTTC. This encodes CASRPGQGRDEQFF. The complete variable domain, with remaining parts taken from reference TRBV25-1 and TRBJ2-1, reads EADIYQTPRYLVIGTGKKITLECSQTMGHDKMYWYQQDPGMELHLIHYSYGVNSTEKGDLSSESTVSRIRTEHFPLTLESARPSHTSQYLCASRPGQGRDEQFFGPGTRLTVL.

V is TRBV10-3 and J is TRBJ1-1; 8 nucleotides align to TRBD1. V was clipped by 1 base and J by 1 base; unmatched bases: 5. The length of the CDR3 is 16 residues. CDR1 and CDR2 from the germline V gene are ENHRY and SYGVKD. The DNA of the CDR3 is TGTGCCATCAGTGAGTACCACCAGGGGGCGAACACTGAAGCTTTCTTT. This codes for CAISEYHQGANTEAFF.

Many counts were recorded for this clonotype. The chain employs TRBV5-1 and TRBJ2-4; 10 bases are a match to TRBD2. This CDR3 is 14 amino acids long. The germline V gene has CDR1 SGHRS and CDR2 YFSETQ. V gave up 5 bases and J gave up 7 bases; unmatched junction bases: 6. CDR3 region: CASRDGLAENIQYF. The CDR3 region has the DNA TGCGCCAGCAGGGATGGACTAGCGGAGAACATTCAGTACTTC. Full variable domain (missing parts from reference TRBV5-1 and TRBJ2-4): KAGVTQTPRYLIKTRGQQVTLSCSPISGHRSVSWYQQTPGQGLQFLFEYFSETQRNKGNFPGRFSGRQFSNSRSEMNVSTLELGDSALYLCASRDGLAENIQYFGAGTRLSVL.

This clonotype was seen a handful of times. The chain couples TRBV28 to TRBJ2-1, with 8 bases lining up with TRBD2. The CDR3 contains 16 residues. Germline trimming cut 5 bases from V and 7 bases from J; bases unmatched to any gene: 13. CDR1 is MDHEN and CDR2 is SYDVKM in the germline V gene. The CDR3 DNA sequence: TGTGCCAGCAGTCTCGGGGGGGCAAGTGTTCGGAATGAGCAGTTCTTC. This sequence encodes CASSLGGASVRNEQFF.

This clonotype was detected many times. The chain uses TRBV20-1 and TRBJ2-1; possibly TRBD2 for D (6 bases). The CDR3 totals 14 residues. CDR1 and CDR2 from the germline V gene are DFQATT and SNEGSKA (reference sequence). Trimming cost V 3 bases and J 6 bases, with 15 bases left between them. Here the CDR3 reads CSASLILARNEQFF. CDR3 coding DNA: TGCAGTGCTAGTCTAATCCTAGCGCGCAATGAGCAGTTCTTC.

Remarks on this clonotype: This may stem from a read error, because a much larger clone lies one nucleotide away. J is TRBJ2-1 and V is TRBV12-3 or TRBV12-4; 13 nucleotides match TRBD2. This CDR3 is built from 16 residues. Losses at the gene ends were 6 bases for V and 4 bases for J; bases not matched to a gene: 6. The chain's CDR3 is CASSRPGLAGYNEQFF. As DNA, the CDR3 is TGTGCCAGCAGCCGACCGGGACTAGCGGGATACAATGAGCAGTTCTTC.

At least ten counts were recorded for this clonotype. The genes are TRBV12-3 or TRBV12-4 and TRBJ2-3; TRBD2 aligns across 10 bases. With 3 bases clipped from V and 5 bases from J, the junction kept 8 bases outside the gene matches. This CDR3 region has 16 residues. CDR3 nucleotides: TGTGCCAGCAGTTTGGCTAGCGGGGGAAACGGAGATACGCAGTATTTT. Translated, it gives CASSLASGGNGDTQYF.

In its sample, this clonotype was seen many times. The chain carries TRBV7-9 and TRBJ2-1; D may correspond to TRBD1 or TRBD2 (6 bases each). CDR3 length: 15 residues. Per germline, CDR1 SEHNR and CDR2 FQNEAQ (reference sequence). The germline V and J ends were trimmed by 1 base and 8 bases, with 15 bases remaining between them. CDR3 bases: TGTGCCAGCAGCTTAGTACAGGGACTGCTCGATGAGCAGTTCTTC. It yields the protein CASSLVQGLLDEQFF.

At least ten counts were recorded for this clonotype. The DNA for the CDR3 is TGTGCCAGCAGTTACTTGGGTTGGTGGGAAGCTTTCTTT. Protein sequence: CASSYLGWWEAFF. The V gene is TRBV6-5, the J gene TRBJ1-1; D unresolved. Trimming cost V 1 base and J 8 bases, with 11 bases left between them. The V gene's germline CDR1 is MNHEY and CDR2 SVGAGI. CDR3 length: 13 residues.

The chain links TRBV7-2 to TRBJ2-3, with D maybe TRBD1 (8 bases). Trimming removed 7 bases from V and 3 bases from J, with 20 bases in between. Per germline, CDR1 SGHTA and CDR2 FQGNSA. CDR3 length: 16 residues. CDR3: CASTKRTGRGTDTQYF. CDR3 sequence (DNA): TGTGCCAGCACCAAGCGGACAGGGAGGGGTACAGATACGCAGTATTTT.

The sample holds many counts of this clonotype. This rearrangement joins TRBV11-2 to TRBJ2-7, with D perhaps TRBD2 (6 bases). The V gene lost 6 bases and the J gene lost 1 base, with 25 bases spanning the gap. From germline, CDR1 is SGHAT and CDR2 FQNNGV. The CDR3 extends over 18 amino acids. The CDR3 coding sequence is TGTGCCAGCAGTTCGTTAGGAGGGAACGGTCACCGGTCCTACGAGCAGTACTTC. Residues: CASSSLGGNGHRSYEQYF.

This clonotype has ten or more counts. The CDR3 nucleotides are TGCGCCAGCAGCCCGGGTAGGGGCACCGGGGAGCTGTTTTTT. Protein: CASSPGRGTGELFF. The V and J genes are TRBV5-1 and TRBJ2-2, with D perhaps TRBD1 (5 bases). The CDR3 contains 14 residues. Trimming shortened V by 4 bases and J by 4 bases, and 11 bases separated the two germline ends. The germline gives CDR1 SGHRS, CDR2 YFSETQ.

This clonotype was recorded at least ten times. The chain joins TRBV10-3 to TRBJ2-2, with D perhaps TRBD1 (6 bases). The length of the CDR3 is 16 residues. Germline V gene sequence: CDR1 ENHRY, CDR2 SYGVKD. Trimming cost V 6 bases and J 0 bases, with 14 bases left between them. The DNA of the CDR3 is TGTGCCATCAGGCCCAGGGGTGTCGCGAACACCGGGGAGCTGTTTTTT. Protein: CAIRPRGVANTGELFF.

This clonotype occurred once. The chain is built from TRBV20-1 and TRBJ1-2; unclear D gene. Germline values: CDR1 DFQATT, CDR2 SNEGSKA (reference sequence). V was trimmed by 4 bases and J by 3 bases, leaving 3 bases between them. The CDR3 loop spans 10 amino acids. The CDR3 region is CSATYYGYTF. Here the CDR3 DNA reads TGCAGTGCTACCTACTATGGCTACACCTTC.

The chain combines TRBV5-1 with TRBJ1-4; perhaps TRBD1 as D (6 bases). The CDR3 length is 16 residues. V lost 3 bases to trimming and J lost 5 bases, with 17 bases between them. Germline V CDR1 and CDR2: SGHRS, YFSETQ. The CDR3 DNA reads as TGCGCCAGCAGCTGGGGGGCCCAAATGCCCAATGAAAAACTGTTTTTT. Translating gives CASSWGAQMPNEKLFF.

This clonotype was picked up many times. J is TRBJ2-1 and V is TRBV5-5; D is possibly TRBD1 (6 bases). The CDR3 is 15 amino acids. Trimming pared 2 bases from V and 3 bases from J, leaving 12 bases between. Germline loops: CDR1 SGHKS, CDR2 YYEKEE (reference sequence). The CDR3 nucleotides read TGTGCCAGCAGCTTAGCTGGGGGCAACTACAATGAGCAGTTCTTC. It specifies CASSLAGGNYNEQFF.

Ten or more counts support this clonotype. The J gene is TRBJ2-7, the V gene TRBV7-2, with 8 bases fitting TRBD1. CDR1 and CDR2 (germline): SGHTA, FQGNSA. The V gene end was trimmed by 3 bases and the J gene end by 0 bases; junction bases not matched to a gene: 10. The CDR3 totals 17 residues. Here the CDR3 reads CASSLTGVGYASYEQYF. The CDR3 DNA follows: TGTGCCAGCAGCTTGACAGGGGTTGGTTATGCCTCCTACGAGCAGTACTTC.

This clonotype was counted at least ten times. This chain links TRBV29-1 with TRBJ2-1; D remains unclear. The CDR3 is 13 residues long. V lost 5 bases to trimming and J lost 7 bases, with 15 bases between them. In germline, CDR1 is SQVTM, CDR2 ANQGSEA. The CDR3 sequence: CSVRALGGNEQFF. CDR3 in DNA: TGCAGCGTTAGAGCCCTGGGTGGGAATGAGCAGTTCTTC.

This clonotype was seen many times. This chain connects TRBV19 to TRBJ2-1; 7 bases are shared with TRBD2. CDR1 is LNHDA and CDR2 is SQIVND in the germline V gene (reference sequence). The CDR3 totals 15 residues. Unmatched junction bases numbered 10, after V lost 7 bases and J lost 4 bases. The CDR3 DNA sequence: TGTGCCAGTACCGCCTCGGAAGCGGGGTACAATGAGCAGTTCTTC. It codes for CASTASEAGYNEQFF.

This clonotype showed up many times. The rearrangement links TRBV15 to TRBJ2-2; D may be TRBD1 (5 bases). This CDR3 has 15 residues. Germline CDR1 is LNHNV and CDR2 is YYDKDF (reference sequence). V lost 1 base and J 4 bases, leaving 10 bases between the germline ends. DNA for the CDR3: TGTGCCACCAGCAGAGCCAGGGTTTCCACCGGGGAGCTGTTTTTT. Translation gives CATSRARVSTGELFF.

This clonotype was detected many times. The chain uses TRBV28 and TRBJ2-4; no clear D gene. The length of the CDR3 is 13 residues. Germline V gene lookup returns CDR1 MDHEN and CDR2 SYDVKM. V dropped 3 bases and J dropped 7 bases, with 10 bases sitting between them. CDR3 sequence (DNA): TGTGCCAGCAGTTTTGCGCTTCTGAACATTCAGTACTTC. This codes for CASSFALLNIQYF.

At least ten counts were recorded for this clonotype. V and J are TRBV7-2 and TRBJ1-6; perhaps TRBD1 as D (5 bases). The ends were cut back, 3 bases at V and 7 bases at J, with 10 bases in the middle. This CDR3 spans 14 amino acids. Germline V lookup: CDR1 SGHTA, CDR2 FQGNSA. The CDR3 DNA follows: TGTGCCAGCAGCTTTCAGGGTGAGAATTCACCCCTCCACTTT. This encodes CASSFQGENSPLHF.

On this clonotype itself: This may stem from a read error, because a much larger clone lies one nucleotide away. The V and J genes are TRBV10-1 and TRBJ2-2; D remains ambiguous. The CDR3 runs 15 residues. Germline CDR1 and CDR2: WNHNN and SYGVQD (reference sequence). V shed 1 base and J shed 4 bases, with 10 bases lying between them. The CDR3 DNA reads TGCGCCAGCAGTGAGTGGCTATTGAGCACCGGGGAGCTGTTTTTT. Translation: CASSEWLLSTGELFF.

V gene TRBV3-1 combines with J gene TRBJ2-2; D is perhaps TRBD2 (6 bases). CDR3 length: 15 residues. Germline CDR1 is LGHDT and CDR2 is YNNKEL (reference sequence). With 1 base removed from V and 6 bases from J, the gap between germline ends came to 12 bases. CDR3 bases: TGTGCCAGCAGCCAAGTCGGGGGTACCTCCGGGGAGCTGTTTTTT. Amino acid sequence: CASSQVGGTSGELFF.